This paragraph covers one T cell receptor beta chain sequence. The target antigen is unknown. The data derive from a study of metastatic and nonmetastatic thyroid tumors. In the study overall: Repertoires of blood and of tissue (tumor or nodule) from malignant and benign thyroid patients were compared. Study-wide findings and caveats: Compared with benign nodules, malignant thyroid tumors were reported to have significantly higher TCR beta diversity in both blood and tumor.

Before thyroid surgery, none of the patients had received any treatment. MiXCR was used by TCRdb to re-call the PCR reads. The sample has several thousand clones, 35% to 40% seen once; the top ten hold about 22%. CDR1 MNHNS and CDR2 SASEGT come from the germline V gene. The CDR3 runs to 13 residues. V was clipped by 4 bases and J by 7 bases; unmatched bases: 5. Sequences were obtained from tumor tissue. This clonotype was sampled from a female donor with papillary thyroid cancer or a benign thyroid nodule (not recorded which). Some clones in this sample may be carry-over from other donors' samples. This sequence joins TRBV6-1 and TRBJ1-1; TRBD1 aligns across 8 bases. CDR3: CASSAQGDGEAFF. CDR3 DNA sequence: TGTGCCAGCAGTGCACAGGGGGATGGTGAAGCTTTCTTT.